This T cell receptor beta chain was captured in a study of cytomegalovirus exposure and HLA in healthy donors. Study-wide background: Assignment to the Caucasian-associated ancestry cluster applied to 81% of the 300 to 500 genotyped donors.

It was with 60 Vbeta and 13 Jbeta primers that the PCR ran. Clones were read by immunoSEQ multiplex PCR, and TCRdb kept only the in-frame ones, dropping some. Among about 120,000 clones listed, 8.5% to 9% were seen once. Germline V gene sequence: CDR1 SGHTA, CDR2 FQGTGA. Trimming cost V 3 bases and J 8 bases, with 10 bases left between them. CDR3 size: 13 residues. This clone has only a few counts. This chain joins TRBV7-3 and TRBJ2-2; no reliable D call. This clonotype was sampled from a woman aged 35 to 49 in good health and CMV-seropositive. The source material was PBMCs. CDR3 DNA sequence: TGTGCCAGCAGCTTCCAGGCTGAGGGGGAGCTGTTTTTT. This gives the protein CASSFQAEGELFF.